This T cell receptor (beta chain) was captured by sequencing in a study of cytomegalovirus exposure and HLA in healthy donors. Germline V gives CDR1 MNHNS, CDR2 SASEGT. The V segment lost 3 bases and the J segment 8 bases; nucleotides outside the gene matches: 8. CDR3 length equals 16 residues. Study-level points and caveats: CMV serostatus was the only immune exposure information that was available. There were some V segments, including TRBV6-2 and TRBV6-3, excluded as indistinguishable. Follow-up analysis later connected one missense variant in DCLRE1C with trimming of TCR beta V- and J-genes.

60 Vbeta and 13 Jbeta primers were used in PCR. Profiled with immunoSEQ multiplex PCR; TCRdb holds only in-frame clones, not every one. Altogether around 190,000 clones are present, approximately 80% being singletons, with the ten largest covering 0.95% to 1.5%. In this sample, this clone turned up once. The antigen remains unidentified. This sequence joins TRBV6-1 and TRBJ2-1; 12 bases map to TRBD2. What was sequenced was PBMCs. The clonotype was recovered from a girl aged 2 to 9 in good health and CMV-seropositive. Here the CDR3 reads CASSDETSGSIYEQFF. The CDR3 DNA reads as TGTGCCAGCAGTGACGAGACTAGCGGGAGTATCTATGAGCAGTTCTTC.